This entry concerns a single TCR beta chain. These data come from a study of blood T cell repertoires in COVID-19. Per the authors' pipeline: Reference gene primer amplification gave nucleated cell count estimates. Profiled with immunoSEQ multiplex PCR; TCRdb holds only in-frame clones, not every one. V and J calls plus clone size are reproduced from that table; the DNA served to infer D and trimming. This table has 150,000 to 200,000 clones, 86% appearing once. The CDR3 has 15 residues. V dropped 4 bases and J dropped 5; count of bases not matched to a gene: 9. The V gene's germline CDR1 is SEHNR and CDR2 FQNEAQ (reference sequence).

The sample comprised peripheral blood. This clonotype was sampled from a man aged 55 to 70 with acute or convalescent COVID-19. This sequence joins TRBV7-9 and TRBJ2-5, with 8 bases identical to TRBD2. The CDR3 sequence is CASSSSAGVGETQYF. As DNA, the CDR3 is TGTGCCAGCAGCTCCTCAGCGGGAGTAGGGGAGACCCAGTACTTC.